The 18 T cell receptor beta chains given below trace back to one sample, sequenced in a study of sequential checkpoint blockade in melanoma. As for treatment: randomized to nivolumab then ipilimumab (arm A) or the reverse (arm B). TCRdb keeps only in-frame clones here, not all; method: immunoSEQ multiplex PCR. The sample records 10,000 or so clones, roughly 73% being singletons. The source material was CD8+ T cells sorted from blood (inferred from file names), sampled from a patient given nivolumab and ipilimumab in sequence. The receptors stem from a human donor with melanoma.

The chain couples TRBV5-4 to TRBJ1-1; D unclear. Germline CDR1 is SGHNT and CDR2 is YYREEE (reference sequence). V gave up 3 bases and J gave up 6 bases, with 6 bases separating them. The CDR3 contains 11 residues. The CDR3 sequence: CASSSRSEAFF. The CDR3 DNA reads as TGTGCCAGCAGCTCTCGGTCTGAAGCTTTCTTT.

The chain combines TRBV9 with TRBJ1-1; no clear D gene. Between the trimmed V and J ends, which lost 0 bases and 1 base, there was a span of 10 bases. This CDR3 contains 15 residues. Germline values: CDR1 SGDLS, CDR2 YYNGEE. DNA of the CDR3: TGTGCCAGCAGCGTAGAGGCAGGTAAGAACACTGAAGCTTTCTTT. Amino acid sequence: CASSVEAGKNTEAFF.

The rearrangement links TRBV27 to TRBJ1-4; possible D gene TRBD1, 5 bases. Germline V gives CDR1 MNHEY, CDR2 SMNVEV (reference sequence). V was cut by 2 bases and J by 1 base, with 11 bases left in between. The CDR3 is 16 residues long. CDR3 amino acids: CASSLRGRETNEKLFF. DNA of the CDR3: TGTGCCAGCAGTTTAAGGGGCCGCGAAACTAATGAAAAACTGTTTTTT.

V usage is TRBV25-1 and J usage is TRBJ2-3; the D gene is possibly TRBD2 (6 bases). Germline values: CDR1 MGHDK, CDR2 SYGVNS. The CDR3 totals 14 residues. The germline V and J ends were trimmed by 5 bases and 6 bases, with 15 bases remaining between them. CDR3 amino acids: CASSPDRGRDTQYF. CDR3 DNA sequence: TGTGCCAGCAGTCCTGACCGGGGGAGGGATACGCAGTATTTT.

This chain connects TRBV6-1 to TRBJ1-1; 10 bases agree with TRBD1. CDR3 length: 15 residues. CDR1 is MNHNS, CDR2 SASEGT, per germline. J gave up 5 bases and V 5 bases, and 8 bases lay outside the gene matches. The CDR3 region is CASSPWTGGGTEAFF. DNA for the CDR3: TGTGCCAGCAGTCCATGGACAGGGGGAGGAACTGAAGCTTTCTTT.

The chain carries TRBV5-6 and TRBJ2-3; 7 bases map to TRBD2. V shed 4 bases, J shed 5 bases, and the junction held 7 bases outside the gene matches. CDR3 length: 14 amino acids. Germline CDR1 SGHDT, CDR2 YYEEEE. The CDR3 bases are TGTGCCAGCAGCGGAGGCGGGAGAGAAGATACGCAGTATTTT. Protein product: CASSGGGREDTQYF.

The rearrangement joins TRBV7-2 to TRBJ1-5; 8 positions agree with TRBD1. Germline lookup yields CDR1 SGHTA and CDR2 FQGNSA. The CDR3 totals 14 residues. V was clipped by 5 bases and J by 9 bases; unmatched bases: 9. The chain's CDR3 is CASSAGQGGGPQHF. In nucleotides, the CDR3 is TGTGCCAGCAGCGCCGGACAGGGAGGCGGGCCCCAGCATTTT.

The V and J genes are TRBV6-5 and TRBJ2-1; D uncertain. The V end lost 2 bases, the J end lost 9 bases, and 8 bases lay between the germline ends. The CDR3 consists of 12 residues. CDR1 is MNHEY, CDR2 SVGAGI, per germline. The CDR3 nucleotides read TGTGCCAGCAGTTACGGTGCGTCTGAGCAGTTCTTC. This encodes CASSYGASEQFF.

The chain links TRBV30 to TRBJ2-7, with 9 bases identical to TRBD2. The germline gives CDR1 GTSNPN, CDR2 SVGIG (reference sequence). The CDR3 is made up of 13 amino acids. The junction had 5 bases not matched to a gene; V was cut back by 7 bases and J by 1 base. The CDR3 loop is CASRLAESYEQYV. The CDR3 region has the DNA TGTGCCTCCAGACTAGCGGAGTCCTACGAGCAGTACGTC.

V is TRBV6-1 and J is TRBJ2-1; 10 bases fit TRBD2. CDR3 length equals 14 residues. Trimming at V came to 8 bases and at J to 4 bases, leaving 5 bases not matched to a gene. Germline V gives CDR1 MNHNS, CDR2 SASEGT. Here the CDR3 reads CASSLAGGYNEQFF. CDR3 DNA: TGTGCCAGCTCTTTAGCGGGGGGTTACAATGAGCAGTTCTTC.

This clone was detected only a few times. The chain joins TRBV27 to TRBJ2-1; D remains ambiguous. The CDR3 consists of 14 residues. The V end was cut by 2 bases, the J end by 4 bases, with 9 bases between. Looked up from germline, CDR1 is MNHEY and CDR2 is SMNVEV (reference sequence). The DNA of the CDR3 is TGTGCCAGCAGTTTAGCTTCTAGGTACAATGAGCAGTTCTTC. This gives the protein CASSLASRYNEQFF.

The V gene is TRBV19, the J gene TRBJ2-1, with 9 nucleotides matching TRBD2. CDR3 length equals 15 residues. Germline CDR1 is LNHDA and CDR2 is SQIVND (reference sequence). V lost 9 bases to trimming and J lost 0 bases; unmatched junction nucleotides: 6. CDR3 sequence (DNA): TGTGCCAGCAGCCTAGCGGGAAGCTCCTACAATGAGCAGTTCTTC. It codes for CASSLAGSSYNEQFF.

The V gene is TRBV30, the J gene TRBJ2-2, with TRBD2 as a possible D gene (5 bases). Germline values: CDR1 GTSNPN, CDR2 SVGIG (reference sequence). CDR3 length: 15 amino acids. V was pared by 0 bases and J by 8 bases, with 16 bases between. The CDR3 is CAWSVAVDSSGELFF. The CDR3 DNA sequence: TGTGCCTGGAGTGTAGCGGTCGATAGCTCAGGGGAGCTGTTTTTT.

V usage is TRBV7-6 and J usage is TRBJ1-4; D remains unclear. The CDR3 spans 15 residues. Per the germline V gene, CDR1 is SGHVS and CDR2 is FNYEAQ. Trimming removed 6 bases from V and 1 base from J, with 12 bases in between. CDR3 sequence reads: CASSREIGTNEKLFF. DNA for the CDR3: TGTGCCAGCAGTCGGGAAATCGGAACTAATGAAAAACTGTTTTTT.

The rearrangement uses TRBV15 and TRBJ1-4; possible D gene TRBD1, 6 bases. V lost 6 bases to trimming and J lost 7 bases, with 18 bases between them. Germline V gene sequence: CDR1 LNHNV, CDR2 YYDKDF (reference sequence). CDR3 length: 15 residues. CDR3 region: CATSLHSGDVEKLFF. The CDR3 DNA follows: TGTGCCACCAGTCTACACTCAGGGGACGTTGAAAAACTGTTTTTT.

The chain carries TRBV4-2 and TRBJ2-1; the match to TRBD2 covers 8 bases. The germline V gene encodes CDR1 LGHNA and CDR2 YNFKEQ. The CDR3 length is 15 residues. The ends lost 3 bases at V and 0 bases at J; junction bases unmatched: 1. CDR3 nucleotides: TGTGCCAGCAGCCACAGCGGGAGCTCCTACAATGAGCAGTTCTTC. It yields the protein CASSHSGSSYNEQFF.

CDR3 bases: TGTGCCAGCAGCCCGGGACTAGGGATTGCAGATACGCAGTATTTT. Protein: CASSPGLGIADTQYF. The rearrangement joins TRBV6-5 to TRBJ2-3; 8 nucleotides agree with TRBD2. V dropped 6 bases and J dropped 4; count of bases not matched to a gene: 9. Germline values: CDR1 MNHEY, CDR2 SVGAGI. The CDR3 length is 15 residues.

The V and J genes are TRBV28 and TRBJ2-5; a possible D gene is TRBD1 (6 bases). V lost 5 bases, J lost 5 bases, and 18 bases lay in between. The CDR3 length is 15 residues. Germline V lookup: CDR1 MDHEN, CDR2 SYDVKM. CDR3 residues: CASSTDSGGSETQYF. In DNA form, the CDR3 reads TGTGCCAGCAGTACGGACAGTGGGGGTTCGGAGACCCAGTACTTC.